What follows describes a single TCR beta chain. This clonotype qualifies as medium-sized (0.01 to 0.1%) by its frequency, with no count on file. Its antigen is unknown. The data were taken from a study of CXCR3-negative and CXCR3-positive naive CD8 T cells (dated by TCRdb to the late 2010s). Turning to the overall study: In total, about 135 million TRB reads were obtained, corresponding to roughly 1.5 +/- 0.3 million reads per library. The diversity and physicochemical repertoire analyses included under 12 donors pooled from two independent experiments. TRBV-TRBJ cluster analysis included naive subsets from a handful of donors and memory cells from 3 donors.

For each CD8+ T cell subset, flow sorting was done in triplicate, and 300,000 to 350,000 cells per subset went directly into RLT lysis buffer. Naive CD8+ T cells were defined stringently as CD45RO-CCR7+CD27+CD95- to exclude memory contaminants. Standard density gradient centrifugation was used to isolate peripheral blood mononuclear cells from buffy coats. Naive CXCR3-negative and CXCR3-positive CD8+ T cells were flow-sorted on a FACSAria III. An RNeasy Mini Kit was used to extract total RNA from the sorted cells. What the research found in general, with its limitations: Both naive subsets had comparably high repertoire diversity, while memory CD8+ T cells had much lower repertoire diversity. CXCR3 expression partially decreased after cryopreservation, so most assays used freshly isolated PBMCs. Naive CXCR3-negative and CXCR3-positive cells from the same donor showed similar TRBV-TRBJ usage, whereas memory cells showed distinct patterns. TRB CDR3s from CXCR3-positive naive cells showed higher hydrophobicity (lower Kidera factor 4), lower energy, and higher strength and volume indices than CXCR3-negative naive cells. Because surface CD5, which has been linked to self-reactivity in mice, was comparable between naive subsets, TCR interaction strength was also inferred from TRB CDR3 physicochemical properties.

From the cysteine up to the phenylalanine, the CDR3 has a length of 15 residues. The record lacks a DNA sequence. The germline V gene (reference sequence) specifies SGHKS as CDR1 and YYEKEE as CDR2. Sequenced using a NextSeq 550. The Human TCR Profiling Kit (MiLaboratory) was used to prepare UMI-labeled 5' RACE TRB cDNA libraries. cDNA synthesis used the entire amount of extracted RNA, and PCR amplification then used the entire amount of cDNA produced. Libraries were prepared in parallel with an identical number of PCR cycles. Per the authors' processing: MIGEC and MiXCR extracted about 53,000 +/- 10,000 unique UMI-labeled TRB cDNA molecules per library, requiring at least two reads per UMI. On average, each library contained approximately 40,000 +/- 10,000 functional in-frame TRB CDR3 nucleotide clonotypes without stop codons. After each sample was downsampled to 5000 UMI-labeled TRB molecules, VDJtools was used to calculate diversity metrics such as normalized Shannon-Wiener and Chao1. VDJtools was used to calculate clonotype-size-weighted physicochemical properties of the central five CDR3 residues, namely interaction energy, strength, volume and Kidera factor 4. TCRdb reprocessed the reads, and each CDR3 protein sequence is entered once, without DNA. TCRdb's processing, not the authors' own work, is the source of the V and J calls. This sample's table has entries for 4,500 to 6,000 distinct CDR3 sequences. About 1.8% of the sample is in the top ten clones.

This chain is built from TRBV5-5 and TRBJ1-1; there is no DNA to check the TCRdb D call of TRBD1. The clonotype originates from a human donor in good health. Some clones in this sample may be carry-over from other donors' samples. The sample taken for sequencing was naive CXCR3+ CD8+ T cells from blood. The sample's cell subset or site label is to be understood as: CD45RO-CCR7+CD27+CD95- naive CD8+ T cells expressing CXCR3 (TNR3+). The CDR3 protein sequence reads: CASSLSLGGNTEAFF.